Shown below are 11 T cell receptor beta chains from a single sample sequenced in a study of early stage breast cancer tumors (dated by TCRdb to between 2016 and 2019). Library preparation employed the immunoSEQ multiplex PCR assay. In its TCRdb copy, this immuneACCESS table keeps in-frame sequences only and misses some clones. Where compared with another copy, unresolved V genes explain less than half of these, and the others have no known cause. This sample is represented by 60,000 to 80,000 clones; 65% to 85% of them were singletons. The top ten constitute about 3.6% of the sample. The sample taken for sequencing was blood. The source of these receptors is a person in their sixties or seventies with breast cancer.

V gene TRBV30 combines with J gene TRBJ1-3; no reliable D call. The V and J ends lost 1 base and 6 bases respectively, with 4 bases between them. The CDR3 contains 11 residues. The germline gives CDR1 GTSNPN, CDR2 SVGIG (reference sequence). CDR3 region: CAWSGTNTIYF. Here the CDR3 DNA reads TGTGCCTGGAGTGGGACAAACACCATATATTTT.

V and J are TRBV27 and TRBJ2-1; D not resolved. The length of the CDR3 is 13 residues. Germline CDR1 reads MNHEY; CDR2 reads SMNVEV (reference sequence). V lost 2 bases and J 3 bases, leaving 5 bases between the germline ends. CDR3 region: CASSLNVYNEQFF. DNA for the CDR3: TGTGCCAGCAGTTTAAACGTCTACAATGAGCAGTTCTTC.

V gene TRBV5-4 combines with J gene TRBJ2-7, with D possibly matching TRBD1 (6 bases). V lost 3 bases and J lost 3, with 10 bases in between. Per germline, CDR1 SGHNT and CDR2 YYREEE (reference sequence). The CDR3 is 13 amino acids. The CDR3 region has the DNA TGTGCCAGCAGCTCCCGACAGGACTACGAGCAGTACTTC. Translating it yields CASSSRQDYEQYF.

V gene TRBV28 combines with J gene TRBJ1-5, with a tentative D call TRBD1 (6 bases). Trimming took 3 bases from V and 6 from J, leaving 18 bases between them. CDR1 is MDHEN and CDR2 is SYDVKM in the germline V gene. The CDR3 loop spans 16 amino acids. The CDR3 loop is CASSLMGARMGQPQHF. In nucleotides, the CDR3 is TGTGCCAGCAGTTTGATGGGGGCTAGGATGGGTCAGCCCCAGCATTTT.

The rearrangement joins TRBV5-1 to TRBJ2-5; D is uncertain. The CDR3 runs 14 residues. Trimming shortened V by 4 bases and J by 1 base, and 11 bases separated the two germline ends. Looked up from germline, CDR1 is SGHRS and CDR2 is YFSETQ. The CDR3 region is CASSTTTFQETQYF. In nucleotides, the CDR3 is TGCGCCAGCAGCACAACGACTTTCCAAGAGACCCAGTACTTC.

The CDR3 DNA is TGTGCCAGCAGCGCAGGGAGGAACACTGAAGCTTTCTTT. It yields the protein CASSAGRNTEAFF. This chain links TRBV2 with TRBJ1-1; perhaps TRBD1 as D (5 bases). Germline V gene data show CDR1 as SNHLY and CDR2 as FYNNEI. CDR3 length: 13 amino acids. With 6 bases removed from V and 1 base from J, the gap between germline ends came to 9 bases.

This clone was seen only a few times. The chain employs TRBV7-6 and TRBJ2-1; D uncertain. Looked up from germline, CDR1 is SGHVS and CDR2 is FNYEAQ. This CDR3 spans 17 amino acids. The V end lost 2 bases, the J end lost 1 base, and 15 bases lay between the germline ends. CDR3 in amino acids: CASSLLHSRISYNEQFF. The DNA for the CDR3 is TGTGCCAGCAGCTTACTGCACAGCCGGATATCCTACAATGAGCAGTTCTTC.

CDR3 residues: CASSRTVDSYEQYF. CDR3 sequence (DNA): TGTGCCAGCAGTCGGACAGTTGACTCCTACGAGCAGTACTTC. This chain joins TRBV9 and TRBJ2-7, with D possibly being TRBD1 (6 bases). Trimming removed 5 bases from V and 0 bases from J, with 12 bases in between. The CDR3 spans 14 residues. Per the germline V gene, CDR1 is SGDLS and CDR2 is YYNGEE.

The sample holds a few counts of this clone. This chain uses TRBV19 with TRBJ1-5, with unresolved D. The CDR3 loop spans 13 amino acids. Germline CDR1 and CDR2: LNHDA and SQIVND (reference sequence). V dropped 6 bases and J dropped 1 base, with 7 bases sitting between them. This CDR3 is CASRRQSNQPQHF. The CDR3 nucleotides read TGTGCCAGTAGACGTCAGAGCAATCAGCCCCAGCATTTT.

The chain recombines TRBV5-8 with TRBJ2-1, with D possibly being TRBD2 (6 bases). The germline V gene encodes CDR1 SGHTS and CDR2 YDEGEE. The V end lost 2 bases, the J end lost 7 bases, and 10 bases lay between the germline ends. This CDR3 has 13 residues. The CDR3 nucleotides read TGTGCCAGCAGCTTCGGGACTGAGAATGAGCAGTTCTTC. It yields the protein CASSFGTENEQFF.

The chain joins TRBV11-2 to TRBJ1-2; D is ambiguous. The length of the CDR3 is 13 residues. V lost 1 base and J lost 2, with 5 bases in between. CDR1 is SGHAT and CDR2 is FQNNGV in the germline V gene. This chain's CDR3 is CASSLGDNYGYTF. The CDR3 DNA is TGTGCCAGCAGCTTAGGAGACAACTATGGCTACACCTTC. Using reference TRBV11-2 and TRBJ1-2 for the parts outside the CDR3, the full variable domain is EAGVAQSPRYKIIEKRQSVAFWCNPISGHATLYWYQQILGQGPKLLIQFQNNGVVDDSQLPKDRFSAERLKGVDSTLKIQPAKLEDSAVYLCASSLGDNYGYTFGSGTRLTVV.